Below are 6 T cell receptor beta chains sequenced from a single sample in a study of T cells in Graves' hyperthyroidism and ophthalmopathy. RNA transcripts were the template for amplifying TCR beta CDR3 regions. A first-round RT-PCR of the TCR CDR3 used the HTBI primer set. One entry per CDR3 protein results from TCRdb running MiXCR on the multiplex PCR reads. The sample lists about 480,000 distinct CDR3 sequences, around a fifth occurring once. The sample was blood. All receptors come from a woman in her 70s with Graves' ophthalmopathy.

The CDR3 DNA is TGCAGTGCTAGCACTAGACACTACACCGGGGAGCTGTTTTTT. It codes for CSASTRHYTGELFF. This chain joins TRBV20-1 and TRBJ2-2, with a tentative D call TRBD2 (5 bases). The CDR3 contains 14 residues. Trimming shortened V by 3 bases and J by 3 bases, and 11 bases separated the two germline ends. Germline CDR1 and CDR2: DFQATT and SNEGSKA (reference sequence).

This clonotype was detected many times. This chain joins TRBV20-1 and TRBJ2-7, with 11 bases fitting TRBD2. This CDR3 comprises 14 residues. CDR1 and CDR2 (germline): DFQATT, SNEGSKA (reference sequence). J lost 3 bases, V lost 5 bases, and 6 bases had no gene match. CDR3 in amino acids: CSAETGTSGYEQYF. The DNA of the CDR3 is TGCAGTGCTGAAACCGGGACTAGCGGCTACGAGCAGTACTTC.

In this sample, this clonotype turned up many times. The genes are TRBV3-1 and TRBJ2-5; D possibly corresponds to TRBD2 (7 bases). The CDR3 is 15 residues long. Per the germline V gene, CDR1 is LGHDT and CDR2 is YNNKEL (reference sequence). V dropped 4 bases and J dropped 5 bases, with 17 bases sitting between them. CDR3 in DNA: TGTGCCAGCAGCCCCGAGGTGCGGGGGCACGAGACCCAGTACTTC. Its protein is CASSPEVRGHETQYF.

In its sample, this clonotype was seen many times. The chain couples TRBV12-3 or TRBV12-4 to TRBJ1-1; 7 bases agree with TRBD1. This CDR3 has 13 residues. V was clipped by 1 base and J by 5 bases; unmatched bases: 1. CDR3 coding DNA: TGTGCCAGCAGTTTAGGGGACAGAACTGAAGCTTTCTTT. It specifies CASSLGDRTEAFF.

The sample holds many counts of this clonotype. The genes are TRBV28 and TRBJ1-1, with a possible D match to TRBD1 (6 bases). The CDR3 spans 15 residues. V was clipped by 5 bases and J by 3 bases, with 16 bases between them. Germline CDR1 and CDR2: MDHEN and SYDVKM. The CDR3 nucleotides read TGTGCCAGCAGTGCCCGAGACAGGTACTACACTGAAGCTTTCTTT. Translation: CASSARDRYYTEAFF.

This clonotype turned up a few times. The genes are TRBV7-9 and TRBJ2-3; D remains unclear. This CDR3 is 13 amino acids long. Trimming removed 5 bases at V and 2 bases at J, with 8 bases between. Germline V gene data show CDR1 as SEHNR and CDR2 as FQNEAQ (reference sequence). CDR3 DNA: TGTGCCAGCAGCCACGTCAACACAGATACGCAGTATTTT. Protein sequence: CASSHVNTDTQYF.